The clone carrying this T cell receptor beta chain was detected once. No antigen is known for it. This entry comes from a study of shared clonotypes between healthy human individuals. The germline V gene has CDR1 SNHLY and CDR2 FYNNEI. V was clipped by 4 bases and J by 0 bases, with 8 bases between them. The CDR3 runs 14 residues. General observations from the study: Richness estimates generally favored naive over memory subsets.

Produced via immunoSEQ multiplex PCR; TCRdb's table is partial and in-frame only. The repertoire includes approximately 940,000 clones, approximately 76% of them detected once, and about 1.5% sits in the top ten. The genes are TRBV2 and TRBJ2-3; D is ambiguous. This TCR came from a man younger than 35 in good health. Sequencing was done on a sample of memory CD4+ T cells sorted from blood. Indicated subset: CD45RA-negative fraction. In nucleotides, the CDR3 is TGTGCCAGCAGTGTTGGGCGGAGCACAGATACGCAGTATTTT. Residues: CASSVGRSTDTQYF.